The entry below gives a single T cell receptor beta chain sequence along with its context. Trimming shortened V by 2 bases and J by 1 base, and 16 bases separated the two germline ends. Germline lookup yields CDR1 SGHRS and CDR2 YFSETQ. CDR3 size: 16 residues. Assay used: immunoSEQ multiplex PCR; TCRdb lists only in-frame clones, some missing. This sample has under 450,000 clones, with approximately 91% found just once. The data originate from a study of blood T cell repertoires in COVID-19. This rearrangement joins TRBV5-1 to TRBJ2-7, with D perhaps TRBD2 (6 bases). The source material was peripheral blood. This TCR derives from a woman aged 40-49 years with COVID-19, enrolled during active disease. The CDR3 here is CASSFLRGSSSYEQYF. The CDR3 DNA sequence: TGCGCCAGCAGCTTCCTCCGGGGGAGTTCTTCCTACGAGCAGTACTTC.